This T cell receptor beta chain was found in a study of T-cell memory formation after mild COVID-19. V was trimmed by 7 bases and J by 2 bases, leaving 15 bases between them. The CDR3 is 15 amino acids. Each CDR3 protein gets one entry after TCRdb re-called the 5' RACE reads with MiXCR. This table has 550,000 to 650,000 distinct CDR3 sequences, 17% appearing once. The chain joins TRBV12-3 or TRBV12-4 to TRBJ2-1; D is unclear. Sequences were obtained from PBMCs or a T cell subset sorted from them (not recorded which). The TCR was taken from an adult woman who had mild COVID-19 (a few samples of this study predate the infection). Cell type and time point are not known. CDR3 loop: CASTPIIQPYNEQFF. CDR3 bases: TGTGCCAGCACCCCGATTATCCAGCCCTACAATGAGCAGTTCTTC.